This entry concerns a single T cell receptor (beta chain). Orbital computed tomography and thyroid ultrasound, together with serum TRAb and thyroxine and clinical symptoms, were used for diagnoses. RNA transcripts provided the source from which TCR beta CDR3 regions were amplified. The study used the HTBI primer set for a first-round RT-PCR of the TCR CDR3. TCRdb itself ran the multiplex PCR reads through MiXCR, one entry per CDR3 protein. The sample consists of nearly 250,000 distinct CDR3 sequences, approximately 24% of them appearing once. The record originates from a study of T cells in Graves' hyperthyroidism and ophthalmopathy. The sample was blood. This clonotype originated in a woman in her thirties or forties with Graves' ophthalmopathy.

The DNA of the CDR3 is TGTGCCAGCAGTCTAGAGAGCGGGAGTCTAAGCGGACACGAGCAGTACTTC. This gives the protein CASSLESGSLSGHEQYF. V and J are TRBV7-6 and TRBJ2-7; 8 bases fit TRBD2. J lost 5 bases, V lost 6 bases, and 18 bases had no gene match. The CDR3 is 17 residues long. The germline V gene encodes CDR1 SGHVS and CDR2 FNYEAQ.